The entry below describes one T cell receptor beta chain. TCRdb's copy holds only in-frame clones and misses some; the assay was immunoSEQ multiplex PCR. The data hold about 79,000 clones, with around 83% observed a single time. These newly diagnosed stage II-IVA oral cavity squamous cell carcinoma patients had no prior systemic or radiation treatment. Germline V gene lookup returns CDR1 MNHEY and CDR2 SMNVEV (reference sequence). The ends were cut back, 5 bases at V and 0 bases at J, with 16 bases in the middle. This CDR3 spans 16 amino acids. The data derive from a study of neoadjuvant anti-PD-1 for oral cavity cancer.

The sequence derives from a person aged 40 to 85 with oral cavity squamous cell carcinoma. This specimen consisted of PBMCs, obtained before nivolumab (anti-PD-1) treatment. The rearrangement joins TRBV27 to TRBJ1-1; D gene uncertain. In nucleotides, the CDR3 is TGTGCCAGCAGTAGCCCACAACGGGGAGTGAACACTGAAGCTTTCTTT. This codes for CASSSPQRGVNTEAFF.